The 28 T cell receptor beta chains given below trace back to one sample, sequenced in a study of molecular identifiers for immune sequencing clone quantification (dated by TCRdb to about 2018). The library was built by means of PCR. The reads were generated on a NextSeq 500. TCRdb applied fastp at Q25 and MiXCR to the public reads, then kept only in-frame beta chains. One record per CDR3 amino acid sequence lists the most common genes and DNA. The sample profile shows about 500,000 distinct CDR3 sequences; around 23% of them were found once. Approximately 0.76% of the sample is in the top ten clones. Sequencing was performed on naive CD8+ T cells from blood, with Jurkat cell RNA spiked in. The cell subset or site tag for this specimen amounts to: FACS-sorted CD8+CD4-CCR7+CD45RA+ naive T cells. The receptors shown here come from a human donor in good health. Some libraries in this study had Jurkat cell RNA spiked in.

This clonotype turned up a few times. The CDR3 nucleotides read TGTGCCAGCAGCCCACGGACTAGCGGGGGGTTCACAGATACGCAGTATTTT. Its translation is CASSPRTSGGFTDTQYF. The gene calls are TRBV7-6 and TRBJ2-3, with 14 bases identical to TRBD2. The CDR3 is made up of 17 amino acids. Germline trimming cut 5 bases from V and 2 bases from J; bases unmatched to any gene: 6. Germline V lookup: CDR1 SGHVS, CDR2 FNYEAQ.

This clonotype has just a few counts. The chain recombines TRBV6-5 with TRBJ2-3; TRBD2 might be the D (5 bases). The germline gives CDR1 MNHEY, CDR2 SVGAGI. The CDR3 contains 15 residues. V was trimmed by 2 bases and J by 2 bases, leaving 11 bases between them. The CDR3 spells CASSYEGQLTDTQYF. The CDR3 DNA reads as TGTGCCAGCAGTTACGAGGGTCAACTCACAGATACGCAGTATTTT.

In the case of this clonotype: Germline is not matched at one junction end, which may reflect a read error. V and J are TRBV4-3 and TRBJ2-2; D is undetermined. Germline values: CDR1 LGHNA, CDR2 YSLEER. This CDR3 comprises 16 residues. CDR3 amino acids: CASGQGLGISTGELFF. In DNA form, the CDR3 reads TGCGCCAGCGGCCAAGGGCTGGGTATAAGCACCGGGGAGCTGTTTTTT.

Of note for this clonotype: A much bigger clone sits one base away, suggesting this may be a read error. The CDR3 sequence is CASSFAGGRTEAFF. The CDR3, as DNA: TGTGCCAGCAGCTTCGCAGGGGGACGGACTGAAGCTTTCTTT. The gene calls are TRBV7-2 and TRBJ1-1; 7 bases fit TRBD1. Germline values: CDR1 SGHTA, CDR2 FQGNSA. J was trimmed by 5 bases and V by 3 bases; bases with no gene match: 6. The CDR3 runs 14 residues.

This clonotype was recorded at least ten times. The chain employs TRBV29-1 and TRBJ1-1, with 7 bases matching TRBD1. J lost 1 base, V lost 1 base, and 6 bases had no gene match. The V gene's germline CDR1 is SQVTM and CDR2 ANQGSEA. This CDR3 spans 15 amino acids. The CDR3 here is CSVEALGQRNTEAFF. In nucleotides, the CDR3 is TGCAGCGTTGAAGCCCTGGGACAGAGGAACACTGAAGCTTTCTTT.

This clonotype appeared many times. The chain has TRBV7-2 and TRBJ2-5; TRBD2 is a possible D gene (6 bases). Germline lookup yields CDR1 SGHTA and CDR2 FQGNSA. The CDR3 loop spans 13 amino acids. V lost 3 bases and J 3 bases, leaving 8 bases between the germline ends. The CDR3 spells CASSFGGEETQYF. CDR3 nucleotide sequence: TGTGCCAGCAGCTTTGGCGGGGAAGAGACCCAGTACTTC. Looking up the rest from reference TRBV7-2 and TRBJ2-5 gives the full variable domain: GAGVSQSPSNKVTEKGKDVELRCDPISGHTALYWYRQSLGQGLEFLIYFQGNSAPDKSGLPSDRFSAERTGGSVSTLTIQRTQQEDSAVYLCASSFGGEETQYFGPGTRLLVL.

CDR3 sequence: CASSLYRLGDQETQYF. CDR3 sequence (DNA): TGTGCCAGCAGCCTATACAGGTTAGGGGACCAAGAGACCCAGTACTTC. The chain links TRBV6-6 to TRBJ2-5, with D perhaps TRBD1 (5 bases). The CDR3 loop spans 16 amino acids. Germline CDR1 reads MNHNY; CDR2 reads SVGAGI (reference sequence). The ends were cut back, 6 bases at V and 0 bases at J, with 17 bases in the middle.

This CDR3 reads CSVMAGGQETQYF. The CDR3 coding sequence is TGCAGTGTTATGGCAGGGGGCCAAGAGACCCAGTACTTC. The V call is TRBV20-1, the J call TRBJ2-5, with 7 bases identical to TRBD1. V lost 7 bases, J lost 1 base, and 6 bases stayed unmatched. The germline gives CDR1 DFQATT, CDR2 SNEGSKA (reference sequence). This CDR3 is built from 13 residues.

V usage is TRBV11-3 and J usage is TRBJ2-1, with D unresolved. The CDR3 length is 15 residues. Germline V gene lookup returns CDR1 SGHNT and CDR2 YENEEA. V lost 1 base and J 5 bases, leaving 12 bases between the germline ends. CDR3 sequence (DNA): TGTGCCAGCAGCTTAGGTTCGGGTAGGGACAATGAGCAGTTCTTC. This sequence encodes CASSLGSGRDNEQFF.

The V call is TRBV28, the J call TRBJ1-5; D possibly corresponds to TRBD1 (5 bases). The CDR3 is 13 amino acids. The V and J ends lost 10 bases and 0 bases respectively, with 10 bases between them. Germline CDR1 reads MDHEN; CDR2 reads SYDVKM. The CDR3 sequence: CANGAYSNQPQHF. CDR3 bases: TGTGCCAACGGGGCTTATAGCAATCAGCCCCAGCATTTT.

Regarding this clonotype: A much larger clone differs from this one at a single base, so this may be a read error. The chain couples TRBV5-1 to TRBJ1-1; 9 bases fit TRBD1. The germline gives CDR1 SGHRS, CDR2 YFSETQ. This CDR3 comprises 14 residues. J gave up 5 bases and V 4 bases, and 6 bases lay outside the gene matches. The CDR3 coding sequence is TGCGCCAGCAGCGACAGGGGGATCGGGACTGAAGCTTTCTTT. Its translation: CASSDRGIGTEAFF.

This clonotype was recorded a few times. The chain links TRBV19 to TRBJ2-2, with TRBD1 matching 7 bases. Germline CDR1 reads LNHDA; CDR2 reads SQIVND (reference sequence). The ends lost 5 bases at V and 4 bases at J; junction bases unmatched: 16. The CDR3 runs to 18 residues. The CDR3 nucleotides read TGTGCCAGTAGTGCCGAGCCTCGGGACAGCTATTCCACCGGGGAGCTGTTTTTT. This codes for CASSAEPRDSYSTGELFF.

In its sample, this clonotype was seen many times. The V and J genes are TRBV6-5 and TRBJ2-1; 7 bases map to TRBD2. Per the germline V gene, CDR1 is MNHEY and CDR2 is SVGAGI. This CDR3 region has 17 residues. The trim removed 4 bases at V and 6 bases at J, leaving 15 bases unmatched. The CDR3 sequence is CASSSGPEGGSSNEQFF. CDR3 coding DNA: TGTGCCAGCAGTTCGGGGCCGGAGGGAGGGAGCTCCAATGAGCAGTTCTTC.

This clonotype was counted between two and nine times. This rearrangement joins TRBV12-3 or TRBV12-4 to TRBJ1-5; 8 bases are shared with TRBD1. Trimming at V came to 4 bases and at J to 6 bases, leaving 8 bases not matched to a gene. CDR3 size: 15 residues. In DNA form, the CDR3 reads TGTGCCAGCAGTTCAGGACAGGGTGGCGGTCAGCCCCAGCATTTT. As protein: CASSSGQGGGQPQHF.

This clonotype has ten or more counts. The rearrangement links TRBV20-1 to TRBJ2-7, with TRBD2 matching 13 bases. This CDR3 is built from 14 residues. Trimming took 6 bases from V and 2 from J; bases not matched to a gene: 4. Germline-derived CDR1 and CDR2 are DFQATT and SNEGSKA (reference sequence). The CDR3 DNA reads TGCAGTGCCAAGGGACTAGCGGGAACCTACGAGCAGTACTTC. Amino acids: CSAKGLAGTYEQYF.

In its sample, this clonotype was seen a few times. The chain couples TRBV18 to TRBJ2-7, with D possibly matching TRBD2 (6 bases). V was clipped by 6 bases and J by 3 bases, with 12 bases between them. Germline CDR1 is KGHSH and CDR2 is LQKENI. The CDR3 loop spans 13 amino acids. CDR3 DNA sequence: TGTGCCAGCTCGGAGGGCGTCCGCTACGAGCAGTACTTC. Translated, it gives CASSEGVRYEQYF.

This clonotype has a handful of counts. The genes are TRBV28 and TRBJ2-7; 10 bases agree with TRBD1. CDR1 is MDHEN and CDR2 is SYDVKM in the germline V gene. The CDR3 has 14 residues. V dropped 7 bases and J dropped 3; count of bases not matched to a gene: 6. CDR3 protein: CASNFGTGVYEQYF. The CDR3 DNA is TGTGCCAGCAACTTCGGGACAGGGGTCTACGAGCAGTACTTC.

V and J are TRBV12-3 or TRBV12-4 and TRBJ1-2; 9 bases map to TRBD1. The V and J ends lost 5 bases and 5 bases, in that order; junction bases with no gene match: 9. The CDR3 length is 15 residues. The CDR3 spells CASSITGGAYYGYTF. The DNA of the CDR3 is TGTGCCAGCAGTATAACAGGGGGCGCGTATTATGGCTACACCTTC.

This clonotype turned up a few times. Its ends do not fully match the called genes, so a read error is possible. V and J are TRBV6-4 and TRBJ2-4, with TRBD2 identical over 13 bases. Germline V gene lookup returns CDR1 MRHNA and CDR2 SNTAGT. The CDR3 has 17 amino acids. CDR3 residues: CASSGLAGGPAENIQYF. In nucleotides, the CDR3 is TGTGCCAGCAGTGGACTAGCGGGAGGTCCAGCCGAAAACATTCAGTACTTC.

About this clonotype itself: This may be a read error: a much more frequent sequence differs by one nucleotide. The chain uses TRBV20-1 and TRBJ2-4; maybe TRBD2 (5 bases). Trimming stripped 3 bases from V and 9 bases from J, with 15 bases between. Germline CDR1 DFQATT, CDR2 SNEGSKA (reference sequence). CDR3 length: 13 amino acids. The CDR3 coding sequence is TGCAGTGCTAGGGATGGATTCGGAGGCATTCAGTACTTC. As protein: CSARDGFGGIQYF.

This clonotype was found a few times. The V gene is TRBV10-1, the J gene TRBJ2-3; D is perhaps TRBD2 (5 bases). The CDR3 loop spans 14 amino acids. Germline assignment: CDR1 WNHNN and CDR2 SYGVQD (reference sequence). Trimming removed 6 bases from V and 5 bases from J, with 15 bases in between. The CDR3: CASSKGARIDTQYF. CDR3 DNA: TGCGCCAGCAGCAAGGGAGCTCGGATAGATACGCAGTATTTT.

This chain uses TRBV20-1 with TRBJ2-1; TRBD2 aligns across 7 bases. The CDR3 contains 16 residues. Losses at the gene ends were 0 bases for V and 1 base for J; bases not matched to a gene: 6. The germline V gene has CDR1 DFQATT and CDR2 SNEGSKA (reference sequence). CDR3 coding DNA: TGCAGTGCTAGAGATCCCCTAGCGGCATCCTACAATGAGCAGTTCTTC. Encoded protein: CSARDPLAASYNEQFF.

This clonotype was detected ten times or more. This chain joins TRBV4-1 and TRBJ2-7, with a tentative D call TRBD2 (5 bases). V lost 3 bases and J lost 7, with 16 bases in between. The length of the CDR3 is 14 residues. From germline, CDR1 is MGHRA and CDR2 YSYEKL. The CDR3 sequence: CASSHLMSTGEQYF. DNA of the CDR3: TGCGCCAGCAGCCACCTTATGAGCACGGGGGAGCAGTACTTC.

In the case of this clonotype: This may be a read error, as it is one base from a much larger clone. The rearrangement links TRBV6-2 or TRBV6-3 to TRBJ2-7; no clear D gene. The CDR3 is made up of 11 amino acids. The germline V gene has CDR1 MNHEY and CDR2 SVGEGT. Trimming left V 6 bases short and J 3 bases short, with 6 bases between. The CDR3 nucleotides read TGTGCCAGCAGCCACGACTACGAGCAGTACTTC. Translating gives CASSHDYEQYF.

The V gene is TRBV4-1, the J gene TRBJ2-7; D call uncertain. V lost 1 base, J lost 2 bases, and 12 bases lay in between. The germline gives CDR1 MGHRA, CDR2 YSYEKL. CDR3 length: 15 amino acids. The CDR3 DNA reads TGCGCCAGCAGCCAAGGGGCCAGCAACCCCTACGAGCAGTACTTC. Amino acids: CASSQGASNPYEQYF.

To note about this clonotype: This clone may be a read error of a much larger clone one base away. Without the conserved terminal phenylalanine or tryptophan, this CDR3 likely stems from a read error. CDR3 coding DNA: TGTGCCAGCAGCTACGTCCCCTACGAGCAGTACTAC. Translation: CASSYVPYEQYY. The chain recombines TRBV7-2 with TRBJ2-7; no definite D call. From germline, CDR1 is SGHTA and CDR2 FQGNSA. CDR3 length: 12 residues. Between the trimmed V and J ends, which lost 4 bases and 2 bases, there was a span of 6 bases.

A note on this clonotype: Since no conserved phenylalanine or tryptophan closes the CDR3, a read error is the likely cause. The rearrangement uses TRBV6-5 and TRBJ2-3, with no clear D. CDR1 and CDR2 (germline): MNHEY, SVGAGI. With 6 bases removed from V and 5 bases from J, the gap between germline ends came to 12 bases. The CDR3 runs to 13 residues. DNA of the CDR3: TGTGCCAGCAGACCCCCCCTGTTAGATACGCAGTATCTT. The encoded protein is CASRPPLLDTQYL.

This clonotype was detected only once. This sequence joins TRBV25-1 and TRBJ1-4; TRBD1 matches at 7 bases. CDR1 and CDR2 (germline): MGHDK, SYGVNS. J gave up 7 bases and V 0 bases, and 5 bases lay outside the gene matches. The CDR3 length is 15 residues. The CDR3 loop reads CASSEYTGVGEKLFF. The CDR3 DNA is TGTGCCAGCAGTGAATATACAGGGGTTGGTGAAAAACTGTTTTTT.